Following are 28 T cell receptor beta chains from one sample sequenced in a study of blood T cell repertoires in COVID-19. Assay used: immunoSEQ multiplex PCR; TCRdb lists only in-frame clones, some missing. This sample has under 350,000 clones, with 65% to 90% found just once. The sample taken for sequencing was PBMCs or T cells enriched from blood (not recorded which). These receptors were obtained from a woman aged 40 to 50 with acute COVID-19.

The chain carries TRBV27 and TRBJ1-1; D is perhaps TRBD1 (5 bases). V was clipped by 5 bases and J by 0 bases, with 16 bases between them. The CDR3 runs to 16 residues. CDR1 and CDR2 (germline): MNHEY, SMNVEV (reference sequence). As DNA, the CDR3 is TGTGCCAGCAGTCTCGATCCCAGGGTTATGAACACTGAAGCTTTCTTT. It specifies CASSLDPRVMNTEAFF.

This chain links TRBV3-1 (or the pseudogene TRBV3-2) with TRBJ2-7; D might be TRBD1 (6 bases). The CDR3 contains 13 residues. CDR1 LGHDT and CDR2 YNNKEL come from the germline V gene (reference sequence). With 4 bases removed from V and 6 bases from J, the gap between germline ends came to 13 bases. CDR3 coding DNA: TGTGCCAGCAGCCCCGCCGTACAGGGCGAGCAGTACTTC. Translated, it gives CASSPAVQGEQYF.

The chain joins TRBV6-5 to TRBJ2-3; the D gene is possibly TRBD1 (6 bases). The CDR3 totals 16 residues. CDR1 MNHEY and CDR2 SVGAGI come from the germline V gene. The V end lost 4 bases, the J end lost 4 bases, and 18 bases lay between the germline ends. The DNA of the CDR3 is TGTGCCAGCAGTTCAAGGTATACAGGGAAGCCAGATACGCAGTATTTT. Residues: CASSSRYTGKPDTQYF.

The rearrangement uses TRBV10-3 and TRBJ1-2, with 7 bases fitting TRBD1. The length of the CDR3 is 15 residues. Germline loops: CDR1 ENHRY, CDR2 SYGVKD. The junction had 11 bases not matched to a gene; V was cut back by 6 bases and J by 4 bases. CDR3 nucleotides: TGTGCCATCAGCCAAGCCGGGACAGAACTCTATGGCTACACCTTC. Translating it yields CAISQAGTELYGYTF.

This rearrangement joins TRBV18 to TRBJ2-4, with a tentative D call TRBD1 (6 bases). V lost 3 bases, J lost 4 bases, and 10 bases lay in between. Germline values: CDR1 KGHSH, CDR2 LQKENI. The CDR3 runs 14 residues. Here the CDR3 DNA reads TGTGCCAGCTCACCCTTGGACAGTAAAAACATTCAGTACTTC. This sequence encodes CASSPLDSKNIQYF. Full variable domain (rest looked up from reference TRBV18 and TRBJ2-4): NAGVMQNPRHLVRRRGQEARLRCSPMKGHSHVYWYRQLPEEGLKFMVYLQKENIIDESGMPKERFSAEFPKEGPSILRIQQVVRGDSAAYFCASSPLDSKNIQYFGAGTRLSVL.

The chain carries TRBV4-3 and TRBJ1-1; D possibly corresponds to TRBD1 (6 bases). Per germline, CDR1 LGHNA and CDR2 YSLEER. V lost 3 bases and J 6 bases, leaving 17 bases between the germline ends. The CDR3 is 15 amino acids. CDR3 nucleotides: TGCGCCAGCAGCCAGGAGCGACAGGATCGATCTGAAGCTTTCTTT. Its protein is CASSQERQDRSEAFF.

The rearrangement uses TRBV11-2 and TRBJ2-7; 9 nucleotides align to TRBD2. The CDR3 consists of 14 residues. Germline V gene sequence: CDR1 SGHAT, CDR2 FQNNGV. The V gene end was trimmed by 1 base and the J gene end by 3 bases; junction bases not matched to a gene: 1. The CDR3 DNA follows: TGTGCCAGCAGCTTAGTAGCGGGAGTCTACGAGCAGTACTTC. Translation: CASSLVAGVYEQYF.

Worth noting for this clone: The sample contains more than one DNA sequence encoding this CDR3. J is TRBJ1-1 and V is TRBV7-3; D is undetermined. CDR1 and CDR2 from the germline V gene are SGHTA and FQGTGA. Trimming took off 5 bases at V and 1 base at J, with 8 bases between the two ends. The CDR3 is 13 residues long. The CDR3 loop is CASSRQENTEAFF. CDR3 DNA: TGTGCCAGCAGCCGCCAGGAGAACACTGAAGCTTTCTTT.

The chain's CDR3 is CASSFQGLTYEQYF. CDR3 nucleotides: TGTGCCAGCAGCTTCCAGGGGTTGACCTACGAGCAGTACTTC. The chain uses TRBV5-6 and TRBJ2-7, with a possible D match to TRBD1 (6 bases). The V end was cut by 2 bases, the J end by 2 bases, with 11 bases between. The CDR3 spans 14 residues. Germline CDR1 and CDR2: SGHDT and YYEEEE. The whole variable domain, remainder taken from reference TRBV5-6 and TRBJ2-7, is DAGVTQSPTHLIKTRGQQVTLRCSPKSGHDTVSWYQQALGQGPQFIFQYYEEEERQRGNFPDRFSGHQFPNYSSELNVNALLLGDSALYLCASSFQGLTYEQYFGPGTRLTVT.

The genes are TRBV2 and TRBJ2-7, with TRBD1 as a possible D gene (6 bases). This CDR3 has 14 residues. In germline, CDR1 is SNHLY, CDR2 FYNNEI. V dropped 8 bases and J dropped 0 bases, with 14 bases sitting between them. CDR3 loop: CASSQDSYSYEQYF. DNA for the CDR3: TGTGCCAGCTCTCAGGACAGCTACTCCTACGAGCAGTACTTC.

V and J are TRBV6-5 and TRBJ1-5, with TRBD1 matching over 7 bases. From germline, CDR1 is MNHEY and CDR2 SVGAGI. With V trimmed by 10 bases and J by 4 bases, 10 bases remained unmatched. The CDR3 covers 14 residues. The CDR3 sequence: CAIWGDSINQPQHF. The CDR3 DNA reads as TGTGCCATCTGGGGGGACAGTATAAATCAGCCCCAGCATTTT.

Of note for this clone: An end of the junction does not agree with germline; a read error may underlie this. The chain uses TRBV2 and TRBJ1-2, with unresolved D. The CDR3 runs 14 residues. In germline, CDR1 is SNHLY, CDR2 FYNNEI. The CDR3 DNA follows: TGTGCCCGCAGCTTAGGAGTGTCCAACTATGGCTACACCTTC. Translating it yields CARSLGVSNYGYTF.

The chain recombines TRBV4-2 with TRBJ2-7; possible D gene TRBD2, 6 bases. This CDR3 is 13 amino acids long. The ends were cut back, 10 bases at V and 6 bases at J, with 19 bases in the middle. Looked up from germline, CDR1 is LGHNA and CDR2 is YNFKEQ. Written as DNA, the CDR3 is TGTGCCACCGCGGACTATACGCTGAGCGAGCAGTACTTC. Protein sequence: CATADYTLSEQYF.

The rearrangement joins TRBV6-1 to TRBJ1-5; maybe TRBD1 (5 bases). V was cut by 2 bases and J by 7 bases, with 21 bases left in between. Germline V gene sequence: CDR1 MNHNS, CDR2 SASEGT. This CDR3 is 17 amino acids long. CDR3 sequence reads: CASSEFLSRSGGQPQHF. CDR3 DNA: TGTGCCAGCAGTGAATTTTTATCCAGGTCGGGGGGACAGCCCCAGCATTTT.

The chain employs TRBV9 and TRBJ2-2; no firm D call. Trimming cost V 4 bases and J 0 bases, with 10 bases left between them. The length of the CDR3 is 15 residues. Germline loops: CDR1 SGDLS, CDR2 YYNGEE. The CDR3 nucleotides read TGTGCCAGCAGCCTCTTTGGCCCGAACACCGGGGAGCTGTTTTTT. This encodes CASSLFGPNTGELFF.

CDR3 amino acids: CASGRTRGQPGTGELFF. In DNA, the CDR3 is TGTGCCAGCGGAAGGACCCGGGGTCAGCCGGGCACCGGGGAGCTGTTTTTT. The genes are TRBV7-9 and TRBJ2-2, with a tentative D call TRBD2 (5 bases). Trimming pared 8 bases from V and 4 bases from J, leaving 23 bases between. CDR1 is SEHNR and CDR2 is FQNEAQ in the germline V gene (reference sequence). CDR3 length: 17 residues.

The chain employs TRBV27 and TRBJ2-1; 12 bases line up with TRBD2. The CDR3 consists of 15 residues. Germline V gives CDR1 MNHEY, CDR2 SMNVEV (reference sequence). The V gene end was trimmed by 3 bases and the J gene end by 5 bases; junction bases not matched to a gene: 2. The CDR3 DNA is TGTGCCAGCAGTTTCACTAGCGGGGGGAACAATGAGCAGTTCTTC. Translating it yields CASSFTSGGNNEQFF.

The V and J genes are TRBV5-6 and TRBJ2-3; 7 nucleotides align to TRBD1. V lost 1 base and J lost 4; bases outside the gene matches: 6. The length of the CDR3 is 15 residues. Germline lookup yields CDR1 SGHDT and CDR2 YYEEEE. DNA of the CDR3: TGTGCCAGCAGCTTGACGGCAGGGGGAGCAGATACGCAGTATTTT. This encodes CASSLTAGGADTQYF.

CDR3 nucleotide sequence: TGTGCAAGCTCTAGCCTGACTAGCGGGAGAACTCTCACAGATACGCAGTATTTT. Amino acids: CASSSLTSGRTLTDTQYF. This chain links TRBV28 with TRBJ2-3; 12 bases fit TRBD2. Germline V lookup: CDR1 MDHEN, CDR2 SYDVKM. This CDR3 is 18 amino acids long.

CDR3 loop: CASSGDRGEQNTEAFF. As DNA, the CDR3 is TGTGCCAGCAGCGGGGACAGGGGCGAACAGAACACTGAAGCTTTCTTT. This sequence joins TRBV7-9 and TRBJ1-1, with TRBD1 matching over 10 bases. Per the germline V gene, CDR1 is SEHNR and CDR2 is FQNEAQ (reference sequence). V lost 5 bases, J lost 1 base, and 7 bases stayed unmatched. This CDR3 has 16 residues.

V usage is TRBV25-1 and J usage is TRBJ1-4, with 7 nucleotides matching TRBD1. Germline-derived CDR1 and CDR2 are MGHDK and SYGVNS. Trimming took 2 bases from V and 7 from J; bases not matched to a gene: 4. The CDR3 runs 14 residues. The CDR3 loop reads CASSETRGSEKLFF. CDR3 coding DNA: TGTGCCAGCAGTGAAACCAGGGGGAGTGAAAAACTGTTTTTT.

The chain links TRBV5-1 to TRBJ1-1, with 9 bases identical to TRBD1. J was trimmed by 6 bases and V by 3 bases; bases with no gene match: 6. The CDR3 extends over 14 amino acids. Germline values: CDR1 SGHRS, CDR2 YFSETQ. CDR3 protein: CASSSQDRGSEAFF. In DNA, the CDR3 is TGCGCCAGCAGCTCCCAGGACAGGGGCTCTGAAGCTTTCTTT. The complete variable domain, with remaining parts taken from reference TRBV5-1 and TRBJ1-1, reads KAGVTQTPRYLIKTRGQQVTLSCSPISGHRSVSWYQQTPGQGLQFLFEYFSETQRNKGNFPGRFSGRQFSNSRSEMNVSTLELGDSALYLCASSSQDRGSEAFFGQGTRLTVV.

The chain is built from TRBV9 and TRBJ1-1, with D maybe TRBD1 (6 bases). V was trimmed by 0 bases and J by 5 bases, leaving 17 bases between them. Germline V lookup: CDR1 SGDLS, CDR2 YYNGEE. The CDR3 consists of 16 residues. CDR3 sequence reads: CASSVGPGGALTEAFF. CDR3 sequence (DNA): TGTGCCAGCAGCGTAGGTCCCGGGGGGGCGCTGACTGAAGCTTTCTTT. The complete variable domain, with remaining parts taken from reference TRBV9 and TRBJ1-1, reads DSGVTQTPKHLITATGQRVTLRCSPRSGDLSVYWYQQSLDQGLQFLIQYYNGEERAKGNILERFSAQQFPDLHSELNLSSLELGDSALYFCASSVGPGGALTEAFFGQGTRLTVV.

This chain links TRBV9 with TRBJ2-5; D perhaps matches TRBD2 (6 bases). The V gene lost 4 bases and the J gene lost 2 bases, with 12 bases spanning the gap. This CDR3 region has 14 residues. CDR1 is SGDLS, CDR2 YYNGEE, per germline. The CDR3 DNA reads TGTGCCAGCAGCCCCGGGGACTCTCAAGAGACCCAGTACTTC. Translation gives CASSPGDSQETQYF.

J is TRBJ1-2 and V is TRBV7-2, with a weak D call TRBD1 (5 bases). The germline V gene has CDR1 SGHTA and CDR2 FQGNSA. The V and J ends lost 5 bases and 5 bases respectively, with 12 bases between them. The CDR3 is 13 residues long. In DNA form, the CDR3 reads TGTGCCAGCAGCCTATGGGGGGTTTATGGCTACACCTTC. Translated, it gives CASSLWGVYGYTF. Drawing the rest from reference TRBV7-2 and TRBJ1-2, the complete variable domain is GAGVSQSPSNKVTEKGKDVELRCDPISGHTALYWYRQSLGQGLEFLIYFQGNSAPDKSGLPSDRFSAERTGGSVSTLTIQRTQQEDSAVYLCASSLWGVYGYTFGSGTRLTVV.

The chain couples TRBV27 to TRBJ2-2, with D maybe TRBD1 (6 bases). Trimming removed 3 bases at V and 0 bases at J, with 8 bases between. Germline-derived CDR1 and CDR2 are MNHEY and SMNVEV (reference sequence). The CDR3 length is 15 residues. Here the CDR3 reads CASSLAGANTGELFF. CDR3 in DNA: TGTGCCAGCAGTTTGGCAGGGGCGAACACCGGGGAGCTGTTTTTT.

V and J are TRBV19 and TRBJ1-5; 7 bases match TRBD1. This CDR3 comprises 17 residues. J was trimmed by 1 base and V by 0 bases; bases with no gene match: 6. Germline CDR1 LNHDA, CDR2 SQIVND (reference sequence). The DNA for the CDR3 is TGTGCCAGTAGTATAGACCACAGGGGTTTGAGCAATCAGCCCCAGCATTTT. This sequence encodes CASSIDHRGLSNQPQHF.

The V and J genes are TRBV7-2 and TRBJ1-2; D is possibly TRBD1 (5 bases). This CDR3 comprises 13 residues. Germline assignment: CDR1 SGHTA and CDR2 FQGNSA. The V gene lost 0 bases and the J gene lost 3 bases, with 5 bases spanning the gap. Written as DNA, the CDR3 is TGTGCCAGCAGCTTAGCCAGGGACTATGGCTACACCTTC. Translating gives CASSLARDYGYTF.